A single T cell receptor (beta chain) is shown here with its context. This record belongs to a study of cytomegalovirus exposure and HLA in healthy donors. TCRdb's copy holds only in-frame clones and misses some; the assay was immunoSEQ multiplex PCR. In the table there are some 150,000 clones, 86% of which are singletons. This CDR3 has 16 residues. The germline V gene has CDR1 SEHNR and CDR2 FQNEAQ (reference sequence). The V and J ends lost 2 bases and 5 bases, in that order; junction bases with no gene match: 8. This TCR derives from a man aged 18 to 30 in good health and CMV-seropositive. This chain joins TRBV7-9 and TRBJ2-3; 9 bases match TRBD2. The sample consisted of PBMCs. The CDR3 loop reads CASSLFPSGVQDTQYF. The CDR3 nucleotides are TGTGCCAGCAGCTTATTCCCTAGCGGGGTACAAGATACGCAGTATTTT. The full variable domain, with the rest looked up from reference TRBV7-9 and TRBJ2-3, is DTGVSQNPRHKITKRGQNVTFRCDPISEHNRLYWYRQTLGQGPEFLTYFQNEAQLEKSRLLSDRFSAERPKGSFSTLEIQRTEQGDSAMYLCASSLFPSGVQDTQYFGPGTRLTVL.